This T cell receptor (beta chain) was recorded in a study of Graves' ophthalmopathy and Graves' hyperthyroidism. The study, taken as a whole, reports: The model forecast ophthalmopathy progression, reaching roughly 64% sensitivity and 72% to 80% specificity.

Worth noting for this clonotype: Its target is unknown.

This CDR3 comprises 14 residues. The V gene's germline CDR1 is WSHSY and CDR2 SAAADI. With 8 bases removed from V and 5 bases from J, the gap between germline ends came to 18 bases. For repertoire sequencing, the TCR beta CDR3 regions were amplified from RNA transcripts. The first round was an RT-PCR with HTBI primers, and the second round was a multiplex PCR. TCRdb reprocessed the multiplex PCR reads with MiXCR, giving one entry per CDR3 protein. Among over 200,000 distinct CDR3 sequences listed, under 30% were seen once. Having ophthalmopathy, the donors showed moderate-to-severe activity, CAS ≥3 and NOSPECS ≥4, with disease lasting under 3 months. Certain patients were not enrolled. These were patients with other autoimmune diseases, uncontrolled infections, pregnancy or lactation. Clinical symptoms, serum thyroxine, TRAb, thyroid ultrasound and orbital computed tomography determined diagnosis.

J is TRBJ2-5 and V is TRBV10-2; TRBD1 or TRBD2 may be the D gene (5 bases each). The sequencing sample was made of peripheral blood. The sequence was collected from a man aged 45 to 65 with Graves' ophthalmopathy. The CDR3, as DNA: TGCGCCAGCTCAAGAGGGGTATCTGGGGAGACCCAGTACTTC. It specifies CASSRGVSGETQYF.